Listed below are T cell receptor beta chains from one sample, sequenced in a study of CD8+CD57+ T cells in acquired aplastic anemia. A single record per CDR3 protein comes from TCRdb applying MiXCR to the reads. The repertoire holds just over 400,000 distinct CDR3 sequences, with just under 70% as singletons. The sequenced material came from sorted CD4+, CD8+, or CD8+CD57+ T cells (not recorded which) from PBMCs. These receptors originate from a human donor in good health, serving as a control. CDR3s include the opening cysteine and the closing phenylalanine or tryptophan.

V gene | CDR3 protein
TRBV6-6 | CASSPTQGVGYNEQFF
TRBV29-1 | CSVEVRWASRTDTQYF
TRBV7-2 | CASSFVQANYGYTQYF
TRBV10-3 | CAISESRSLDTEYF
TRBV5-1 | CASSETGNNGEQYF
TRBV5-8 | CASRSHPKGLTHEQYF
TRBV10-3 | CAISGTGQVGPYGYTF
TRBV19 | CASSTARGVASNYGYTF
TRBV5-1 | CASSVVGGMEELFF
TRBV5-1 | CASSLVTSGEGETQYF
TRBV20-1 | CSARAAGAGNTIYF
TRBV5-4 | CASRGGIPYEQYF
TRBV20-1 | CSASGLNTEDEQFF
TRBV6-5 | CASSYPPALPGNGDEKLFF
TRBV5-4 | CASSLAGRTYNEQFF
TRBV5-1 | CASSLSDHHFYTF
TRBV2 | CASSFRRVAGNTIYF
TRBV7-9 | CASRSRGASNEQFF
TRBV20-1 | CSARGGGSTGAPHNEQFF
TRBV14 | CASSYGDGGAAPLHF
TRBV20-1 | CSASRDRVATEAFF
TRBV6-1 | CASRSSYNSPLHF
TRBV12-3/TRBV12-4 | CASSLYGPGEKLFF